These T cell receptor beta chains were read from a single sample in a study of cytomegalovirus exposure and HLA in healthy donors. The repertoire was sequenced with immunoSEQ multiplex PCR; TCRdb's copy has only in-frame clones and lacks some. This sample lists fewer than 250,000 clones; its ten largest clones have about 0.9%. Sequences were obtained from PBMCs. These receptors originate from a woman aged 25-40 years in good health and CMV-seropositive. Both conserved end residues are part of each CDR3. Each record gives: D gene, V gene, J gene, CDR3 DNA, CDR3 protein. A D gene is named only where the DNA matches it firmly.

d_gene: -; v_gene: TRBV6-1; j_gene: TRBJ1-3; CDR3nt: TGTGCCAGCAGTTTCAACAGGGTCTCTGGAAACACCATATATTTT; CDR3aa: CASSFNRVSGNTIYF
d_gene: -; v_gene: TRBV9; j_gene: TRBJ1-2; CDR3nt: TGTGCCAGCAGCGTCCGAACAGGTTCCTATGGCTACACCTTC; CDR3aa: CASSVRTGSYGYTF
d_gene: -; v_gene: TRBV27; j_gene: TRBJ2-4; CDR3nt: TGTGCCAGCAGTTTATACGGAGTAAGCATTCAGTACTTC; CDR3aa: CASSLYGVSIQYF
d_gene: -; v_gene: TRBV19; j_gene: TRBJ1-5; CDR3nt: TGTGCCAGTAGTCCCAGGGTTGTCCAGCCCCAGCATTTT; CDR3aa: CASSPRVVQPQHF
d_gene: TRBD1; v_gene: TRBV14; j_gene: TRBJ2-5; CDR3nt: TGTGCCAGCAGCCATCCCGGACAGGGGGAGACCCAGTACTTC; CDR3aa: CASSHPGQGETQYF
d_gene: TRBD2; v_gene: TRBV19; j_gene: TRBJ2-1; CDR3nt: TGTGCCAGTAGTTGGGCAGCCGTAGCGGGAGGTCGAAATGAGCAGTTCTTC; CDR3aa: CASSWAAVAGGRNEQFF
d_gene: -; v_gene: TRBV15; j_gene: TRBJ1-4; CDR3nt: TGTGCCACCAGCTCAGGTGGGCGGAGGGCGGTACGGGAAAAACTGTTTTTT; CDR3aa: CATSSGGRRAVREKLFF
d_gene: TRBD1; v_gene: TRBV4-2; j_gene: TRBJ2-2; CDR3nt: TGTGCCAGCAGCCCCTTCCTGGGAACAGGGGTAACCGGGGAGCTGTTTTTT; CDR3aa: CASSPFLGTGVTGELFF
d_gene: -; v_gene: TRBV7-9; j_gene: TRBJ1-4; CDR3nt: TGTGCCAGCAGCTTTGGGGCAGGTGGGATGGAAAAACTGTTTTTT; CDR3aa: CASSFGAGGMEKLFF
d_gene: -; v_gene: TRBV28; j_gene: TRBJ2-7; CDR3nt: TGTGCCAGCAGTTTCATGGGGCCTTCGACGTACTACGAGCAGTACTTC; CDR3aa: CASSFMGPSTYYEQYF
d_gene: -; v_gene: TRBV5-1; j_gene: TRBJ1-6; CDR3nt: TGCGCCAGCAGATGGGAGAATAATTCACCCCTCCACTTT; CDR3aa: CASRWENNSPLHF
d_gene: TRBD2; v_gene: TRBV19; j_gene: TRBJ2-7; CDR3nt: TGTGCCAGTAGGAACAGCGGGGCTTTCTCCTACGAGCAGTACTTC; CDR3aa: CASRNSGAFSYEQYF
d_gene: -; v_gene: TRBV9; j_gene: TRBJ1-1; CDR3nt: TGTGCCAGCAGCGTCGGGGGGTGGACTGAAGCTTTCTTT; CDR3aa: CASSVGGWTEAFF
d_gene: TRBD2; v_gene: TRBV27; j_gene: TRBJ2-1; CDR3nt: TGTGCCAGCAGTTTCTCCAGCGGGAGGCGTAATGAGCAGTTCTTC; CDR3aa: CASSFSSGRRNEQFF
d_gene: -; v_gene: TRBV11-2; j_gene: TRBJ2-7; CDR3nt: TGTGCCAGCAGCTTGGATCACAGGGGGGGCCCTTCCTACGAGCAGTACTTC; CDR3aa: CASSLDHRGGPSYEQYF
d_gene: -; v_gene: TRBV28; j_gene: TRBJ2-2; CDR3nt: TGTGCCACCCATGGGCAGAACACCGGGGAGCTGTTTTTT; CDR3aa: CATHGQNTGELFF
d_gene: TRBD2; v_gene: TRBV5-1; j_gene: TRBJ2-2; CDR3nt: TGCGCCAGCAGCTTGCCTAGCGGGGGGACCGGGGAGCTGTTTTTT; CDR3aa: CASSLPSGGTGELFF
d_gene: TRBD2; v_gene: TRBV7-9; j_gene: TRBJ2-1; CDR3nt: TGTGCCAGCAGCTTAGGTGGACTAGCGGGAGCCTCCTACAATGAGCAGTTCTTC; CDR3aa: CASSLGGLAGASYNEQFF
d_gene: -; v_gene: TRBV27; j_gene: TRBJ1-5; CDR3nt: TGTGCCAGCAGCGAAAGAAGCGGGGGCAATCAGCCCCAGCATTTT; CDR3aa: CASSERSGGNQPQHF
d_gene: TRBD1; v_gene: TRBV4-1; j_gene: TRBJ1-3; CDR3nt: TGCGCCAGCAGCCGAACAGGGGGTTGGGCCTCTGGAAACACCATATATTTT; CDR3aa: CASSRTGGWASGNTIYF
d_gene: -; v_gene: TRBV6-5; j_gene: TRBJ1-2; CDR3nt: TGTGCCAGCAGTCCCGGACAGCCCCGTTCGGGGGGCTACACCTTC; CDR3aa: CASSPGQPRSGGYTF
d_gene: -; v_gene: TRBV5-1; j_gene: TRBJ2-7; CDR3nt: TGCGCCAGCAGCTTCGGGCAGGGAACAGTCCCTCTGACCTACGAGCAGTACTTC; CDR3aa: CASSFGQGTVPLTYEQYF
d_gene: TRBD1; v_gene: TRBV18; j_gene: TRBJ1-1; CDR3nt: TGTGCCAGCTCCCCGACAGGGCGATGGACTGAAGCTTTCTTT; CDR3aa: CASSPTGRWTEAFF
d_gene: TRBD1; v_gene: TRBV7-6; j_gene: TRBJ2-5; CDR3nt: TGTGCCAGCAGCTTAGGGCCGGGACAGGGGCAAGAGACCCAGTACTTC; CDR3aa: CASSLGPGQGQETQYF
d_gene: -; v_gene: TRBV5-6; j_gene: TRBJ2-3; CDR3nt: TGTGCCAGCAGTCGAAATTTACTTAGGACTAGCACAGATACGCAGTATTTT; CDR3aa: CASSRNLLRTSTDTQYF
d_gene: TRBD1; v_gene: TRBV6-6; j_gene: TRBJ1-1; CDR3nt: TGTGCCAGCGGCCAGGGGGTAGGGTTCACTGAAGCTTTCTTT; CDR3aa: CASGQGVGFTEAFF
d_gene: -; v_gene: TRBV7-6; j_gene: TRBJ1-1; CDR3nt: TGTGCTAGCAGCTTAGCGAAAGGGGGGAACACTGAAGCTTTCTTT; CDR3aa: CASSLAKGGNTEAFF
d_gene: -; v_gene: TRBV30; j_gene: TRBJ1-3; CDR3nt: TGTGCCTGGAGTGTAAACTTTTACACCATATATTTT; CDR3aa: CAWSVNFYTIYF
d_gene: TRBD1; v_gene: TRBV6-1; j_gene: TRBJ1-1; CDR3nt: TGTGCCAGCAGTGAAGCGAGGGACAGGGGGCTGCATGAAGCTTTCTTT; CDR3aa: CASSEARDRGLHEAFF
d_gene: TRBD2; v_gene: TRBV4-3; j_gene: TRBJ2-3; CDR3nt: TGCGCCAGCAGCCAAGGCACTCGCGGGAGAGGAGATACGCAGTATTTT; CDR3aa: CASSQGTRGRGDTQYF
d_gene: -; v_gene: TRBV5-3; j_gene: TRBJ2-7; CDR3nt: TGTGCCAGAAGCCCCGCGAGGACAGACTACGAGCAGTACTTC; CDR3aa: CARSPARTDYEQYF
d_gene: TRBD2; v_gene: TRBV7-9; j_gene: TRBJ2-7; CDR3nt: TGTGCCAGCAGCTCCGGCGGGAGCTCCTACGAGCAGTACTTC; CDR3aa: CASSSGGSSYEQYF
d_gene: -; v_gene: TRBV19; j_gene: TRBJ2-3; CDR3nt: TGTGCCAGTAGTATAAGAGCCGTCGGGACTCCGGCAGATACGCAGTATTTT; CDR3aa: CASSIRAVGTPADTQYF
d_gene: -; v_gene: TRBV2; j_gene: TRBJ1-5; CDR3nt: TGTGCCAGCAGTCAGTGGGGAGGGCAGCCCCAGCATTTT; CDR3aa: CASSQWGGQPQHF
d_gene: TRBD1; v_gene: TRBV7-8; j_gene: TRBJ2-1; CDR3nt: TGTGCCAGCAGCTCGGACAGGGAACCCTACAATGAGCAGTTCTTC; CDR3aa: CASSSDREPYNEQFF
d_gene: -; v_gene: TRBV5-6; j_gene: TRBJ1-1; CDR3nt: TGTGCCAGCAGCCCTACGGGGGTGGGGCGGACGTACACTGAAGCTTTCTTT; CDR3aa: CASSPTGVGRTYTEAFF
d_gene: TRBD1; v_gene: TRBV5-1; j_gene: TRBJ1-6; CDR3nt: TGCGCCAGCAGCCTAACCGGGACAGAGCTCAATAATTCACCCCTCCACTTT; CDR3aa: CASSLTGTELNNSPLHF
d_gene: -; v_gene: TRBV10-1; j_gene: TRBJ1-5; CDR3nt: TGCGCCAGCAGTGAACCGGGTAGCAATCAGCCCCAGCATTTT; CDR3aa: CASSEPGSNQPQHF
d_gene: TRBD1; v_gene: TRBV2; j_gene: TRBJ2-2; CDR3nt: TGTGCCAGCAGTGTTAGGGGACAGGGGATGCTGTTTTTT; CDR3aa: CASSVRGQGMLFF
d_gene: -; v_gene: TRBV30; j_gene: TRBJ1-5; CDR3nt: TGTGCCTGGGCCCGGGAGCTCAATCAGCCCCAGCATTTT; CDR3aa: CAWARELNQPQHF
d_gene: -; v_gene: TRBV7-9; j_gene: TRBJ2-5; CDR3nt: TGTGCCAGCAGCCCGGGGGTGACGGGGGAGACCCAGTACTTC; CDR3aa: CASSPGVTGETQYF
d_gene: TRBD2; v_gene: TRBV4-3; j_gene: TRBJ2-1; CDR3nt: TGCGCCAGCAGCCTGAACAGCCTACTAGCGGGTGAGCAGTTCTTC; CDR3aa: CASSLNSLLAGEQFF
d_gene: -; v_gene: TRBV28; j_gene: TRBJ2-7; CDR3nt: TGTGCCAGCAAATGGGCGGGGCCCTCCTACGAGCAGTACTTC; CDR3aa: CASKWAGPSYEQYF
d_gene: TRBD1; v_gene: TRBV5-1; j_gene: TRBJ2-7; CDR3nt: TGCGCCAGCAGCTCGTCAGGGCAGGGGGCCGGTGAGCAGTACTTC; CDR3aa: CASSSSGQGAGEQYF
d_gene: -; v_gene: TRBV19; j_gene: TRBJ2-6; CDR3nt: TGTGCCAGCATATCCATTGGAGGACTCTCTGGGGCCAACGTCCTGACTTTC; CDR3aa: CASISIGGLSGANVLTF
d_gene: TRBD2; v_gene: TRBV5-1; j_gene: TRBJ2-1; CDR3nt: TGCGCCAGCAGCTGGCTAGCGGGAGCTCCCAATGAGCAGTTCTTC; CDR3aa: CASSWLAGAPNEQFF
d_gene: TRBD1; v_gene: TRBV9; j_gene: TRBJ2-7; CDR3nt: TGTGCCAGCAGCGTAGAGGGACAGGGCCTTCCTAGCTCCTACGAGCAGTACTTC; CDR3aa: CASSVEGQGLPSSYEQYF